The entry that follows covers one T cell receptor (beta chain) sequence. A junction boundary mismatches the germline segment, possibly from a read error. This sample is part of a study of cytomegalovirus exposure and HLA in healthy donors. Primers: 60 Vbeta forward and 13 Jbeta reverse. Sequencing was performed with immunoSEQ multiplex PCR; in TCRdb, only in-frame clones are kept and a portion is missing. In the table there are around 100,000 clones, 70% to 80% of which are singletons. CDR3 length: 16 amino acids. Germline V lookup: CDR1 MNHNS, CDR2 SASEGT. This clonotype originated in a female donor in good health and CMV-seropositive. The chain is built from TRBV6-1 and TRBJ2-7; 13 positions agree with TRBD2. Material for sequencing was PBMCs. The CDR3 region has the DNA TGTGCCAGCAGTGAACCTCTCAGGACTAGCGGGAGTCTTAGGTGGTTC. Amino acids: CASSEPLRTSGSLRWF.